The following is a TCR beta chain sequence with its context. Germline CDR1 is SQVTM and CDR2 is ANQGSEA. The CDR3 runs 12 residues. Trimming cost V 6 bases and J 4 bases, with 12 bases left between them. These data originate in a study of T cell clones after liver transplantation. Study overall: TCRbeta sequencing after a pre-transplant mixed lymphocyte reaction identified graft-donor-reactive clones, later tracked in post-transplant blood. Apart from a few HCV-positive recipients, transplants were for non-autoimmune, non-viral reasons. Without induction therapy, subjects received standard immunosuppression until 12-24 months post-transplant.

Here immunoSEQ multiplex PCR was the method, and the copy in TCRdb shows in-frame clones only, minus some. The table shows about 76,000 clones, with around 78% occurring only once. Source: CD4+ T cells from blood, taken at the 22-month timepoint. This chain links TRBV29-1 with TRBJ1-1; maybe TRBD1 (6 bases). The source of this sequence is a human patient who received a liver transplant. Certain T cells may be donor cells from the graft. The CDR3 sequence is CSVNRERTEAFF. The CDR3 nucleotides are TGCAGCGTAAACAGGGAGCGCACTGAAGCTTTCTTT.